This is a list of T cell receptor beta chains from one sample in a study of cytomegalovirus exposure and HLA in healthy donors. Profiled with immunoSEQ multiplex PCR; TCRdb holds only in-frame clones, not every one. The data show about 93,000 clones, about four fifths seen once. The source material was PBMCs. The receptors derive from a man younger than 40 in good health and CMV-seronegative. Each CDR3 is given with its conserved first and last residue. A D gene is named only where the DNA matches it firmly. Clone size is shown for a subset of rows, as once, few, many or a class of expanded clone.

length	V	size	D	J	DNA	CDR3
12	TRBV7-9	NA	NA	TRBJ2-1	TGTTCCAGCAGCTTAGAAGGGGTTGAGCAGTTCTTC	CSSSLEGVEQFF
13	TRBV19	NA	NA	TRBJ2-1	TGTGCCACCAAATCACGACAGAGCGATGAGCAGTTCTTC	CATKSRQSDEQFF
14	TRBV5-8	NA	NA	TRBJ1-6	TGTGCCAGCAGCTTTCGAGGGAATAATTCACCCCTCCACTTT	CASSFRGNNSPLHF
14	TRBV6-4	NA	TRBD1	TRBJ1-1	TGTGCCAGCAATAAGGGACAGGGCAGCACTGAAGCTTTCTTT	CASNKGQGSTEAFF
12	TRBV2	NA	NA	TRBJ2-3	TGTGCCAGCAGCCTCTACACAGATACGCAGTATTTT	CASSLYTDTQYF
15	TRBV5-1	NA	TRBD1	TRBJ2-1	TGCGCCAGCAGCACACAGGGGACCGCCTACAATGAGCAGTTCTTC	CASSTQGTAYNEQFF
17	TRBV4-2	few	TRBD1	TRBJ2-6	TGTGCCAGCAGCCAAGAGACAGGGCTACCTGGGGCCAACGTCCTGACTTTC	CASSQETGLPGANVLTF
15	TRBV5-1	NA	TRBD2	TRBJ2-2	TGCGCCAGCACCCGAGGCGGGACTACAGAAGGACAGCTGTTTTTT	CASTRGGTTEGQLFF
16	TRBV7-2	NA	NA	TRBJ2-3	TGTGCCAGCAGCTTCGTCGTGAAAGCCCGCACAGATACGCAGTATTTT	CASSFVVKARTDTQYF
14	TRBV27	once	NA	TRBJ1-1	TGTGCCAGCAGTTTAGGGGGGTCTTACACTGAAGCTTTCTTT	CASSLGGSYTEAFF